What follows is one T cell receptor beta chain and its context. There is no known antigen for this receptor. In total, roughly 670 healthy bone marrow donors made up the cohort. At the time of sampling, all cohort members were nominally healthy, though unrecorded immune exposures were likely present. The donor tested CMV seronegative, placing the donor among the 350 or so seronegative members of the cohort. Every donor gave a peripheral blood sample, and the peripheral blood mononuclear cells from that sample were used for TCR beta sequencing. Genomic DNA extraction from the blood cell samples was performed with the Qiagen DNeasy Blood Extraction Kit. This specimen comes from a study of cytomegalovirus exposure and HLA in healthy donors (dated by TCRdb to the late 2010s). About the full investigation: In an earlier analysis of some 550 of the donors, 250 to 300 Gb of sequence data and just under 120 million unique TCR beta sequences from roughly 190 million T cells were reported. The study aimed to test whether cataloging public T cell receptors could reveal signatures of past pathogen exposure. The number of typed donors differed by locus: roughly 620-630 for A, B, C, DRB1 and DQB1; 522 for DQA1; 606 for DPA1; and roughly 490 for DPB1. To decide whether each TCR beta V gene segment behaved as functional or pseudogenic, an earlier analysis of fewer than 750 of the donors relied on high-throughput TCR beta sequencing. Class I and class II HLA loci were covered by the typing at four-digit resolution. On average, roughly 250,000 unique TCR beta nucleotide sequences were sequenced per donor among roughly 430 genotyped donors of the cohort, with around 19% of those sequences being non-productive. In the later analysis, no new phenotypic data were used to find candidate immune exposures; instead, reliance was placed on TCR beta sequences and their occurrence across donors. High-throughput TCR immunosequencing, statistical association of individual TCRs with disease status, and machine learning were combined to predict cytomegalovirus infection status. Approximately 300 gigabases of sequencing data and around 80 million unique TCR sequences made up an early release that covered 500 to 700 HLA-typed donors. Besides the first cohort of 666 subjects, a separate validation cohort made up of around 120 different subjects was used. Every repertoire in the discovery cohort had been generated on one and the same sequencing platform. Donor age, sex, ethnicity and CMV serostatus were collected together with the repertoire data. Using immunosequencing, the study profiled T cell repertoires from around 670 subjects and related those repertoires to cytomegalovirus serostatus. In a later genetic analysis, genome-wide SNP genotypes for about three fifths of the roughly 670 donors were used, and that subset was treated as a discovery cohort. Of the roughly 410 genotyped donors, 65% to 90% were placed in the genetic ancestry cluster associated with self-reported Caucasian donors. Because of strong linkage in the cohort, roughly five DR-DQ haplotypes were treated as single units for association and clustering. In a later analysis, previously published TCR beta repertoires from about 640 donors were re-analyzed and high-resolution HLA genotyping was added so that TCR occurrence patterns could be studied. Results and caveats for the whole study, not just this receptor: Immune exposure information for the cohort was limited to CMV serostatus. The study listed around 160 TCR beta chains as associated with cytomegalovirus. Most CMV-associated TCR beta chains appeared to be HLA-restricted in a later analysis, and the HLA associations seemed to be driven largely by CMV exposure. A group of highly shared sequence variants was considered likely to be a technical artifact of the sequencing pipeline. Because HLA typing was missing for some donors at each locus, association tests included only the typed subset. At a false discovery rate of 0.05, a later analysis linked 15,000 to 20,000 TCR beta sequences to specific HLA alleles. Strong co-occurrence of HLA alleles, especially DR and DQ, made assigning TCR associations to individual alleles difficult. Compared with the roughly 710-donor mean, donors in an Asian-associated ancestry cluster had fewer N-insertions in productive TCRs, according to a later genetic analysis. A later analysis found that HLA-associated TCR beta chains were more clonally expanded and had lower generation probabilities than equally common non-associated chains. The authors suggested that the approach could potentially be extended to other disease states and immunological phenotypes. Correlated functional status among segregating V segments might reflect linkage disequilibrium, but an unknown experimental factor could not be ruled out. Presence/absence analyses assumed roughly uniform sequencing depth across donors, an assumption that may not hold. A few of the identified cytomegalovirus-associated TCR beta chains were confirmed in vitro to be specific for cytomegalovirus antigens. An association between a missense DCLRE1C variant and V-gene and J-gene trimming of TCR beta chains was found in a later genetic analysis and replicated in an independent cohort. Only TCR beta chains were sequenced in this cohort, and the absence of alpha or paired-chain data limited detectable features. In an earlier analysis of some 640 of the donors, most TCR beta V segments were observed in productive rearrangements about 87% or about 30% of the time, broadly matching IMGT annotations. A further reported finding was that TCR beta sequences accurately predicted the HLA-A and HLA-B alleles for most subjects in the first cohort. In a later analysis, several top co-occurrence clusters were reported to appear linked to parvovirus B19, influenza, CMV and Epstein-Barr virus. A later analysis found that TCR association rates varied across HLA loci, with DRB1 alleles showing the most associated TCRs and HLA-C alleles the fewest. Most TCR sequences were observed very rarely across donors, whereas some public TCRs were present in many individuals. The classifier was reported to diagnose cytomegalovirus status with high specificity and sensitivity in both the original cohort and the validation cohort. The 87-base-pair reads could not distinguish some IMGT-functional V segments, including TRBV6-2 and TRBV6-3, so those segments were excluded. The earlier analysis of some 560 of the donors excluded approximately 15 rarely observed V segments, including chromosome 9 orphons, because counts were too low.

V is cut back by 1 base and J by 14 bases, with 10 bases in the junction unmatched. According to the germline V gene, CDR1 reads MDHEN and CDR2 reads SYDVKM. The CDR3 contains 14 residues, cysteine and phenylalanine counted. Only CDR3 DNA remains: 42 bases, in frame from the first base. Libraries were built with the immunoSEQ multiplex PCR assay. For the multiplex PCR, a mixture combining 60 forward primers for TCR Vbeta segments and 13 reverse primers for TCR Jbeta segments was used. The CDR3 region of rearranged TCR beta genes was amplified from genomic DNA with a multiplex PCR assay. On the Illumina HiSeq System, the amplified TCR beta libraries were sequenced as 87-base-pair reads. The authors' pipeline ran thus. A later analysis tallied 70 million to 100 million unique TCR beta chains across the 660 or so repertoires, and around 9.9 million of those chains were shared by two or more donors. Raw reads were error-corrected and collapsed into unique sequences with a nearest-neighbor algorithm that merged closely related sequences to remove PCR and sequencing errors. V, D and J gene segments were assigned by aligning CDR3 sequences to IMGT reference sequences. For a sequence to be retained, a match of at least six nucleotides was required to both a V gene segment and a J gene segment. Rearrangements were classified as productive when the CDR3 lacked stop codons and remained in frame with V and J, and all other rearrangements were classified as non-productive. Following IMGT convention, CDR3 was defined as the stretch from the second conserved V-encoded cysteine to the conserved J-encoded phenylalanine. Sequences without an unambiguous match to a single V gene segment were excluded from the earlier analysis of 500 to 700 of the donors. An earlier analysis of 587 of the donors called V segments functional above 56.7% productive rearrangements and segregating when the between-donor standard deviation exceeded 5%. A statistical classification framework was built for diagnosing cytomegalovirus status from the catalog of TCR beta chain sequences. A later analysis assigned V and J genes by comparing TCR nucleotide sequences with IMGT/GENE-DB human TR gene sequences. Using the TCRdist pipeline, a later analysis assigned CDR3 sequences along with most-parsimonious VDJ recombination scenarios. In a later analysis, each TCR beta chain was defined by its CDR3 amino acid sequence together with its V-gene family, and reads without a unique V-gene family were excluded. To address suspected cross-contamination and a sequencing artifact, a later analysis removed approximately 590 highly shared, low-generation-probability nucleotide sequences. A later analysis calculated a clonal expansion index for each public chain from normalized within-repertoire ranks of inferred template counts. In a later analysis, generation probabilities were computed with a VDJ recombination model fitted to out-of-frame rearrangements, and the resulting probabilities were checked against IGoR. In a later analysis, TCR-TCR, TCR-HLA and TCR-CMV co-occurrence was scored with hypergeometric tests, and a repertoire-size bias correction was applied to TCR pairs. False discovery rates were estimated in a later analysis by permuting HLA or CMV assignments 20 times. In a later analysis, co-occurring TCRs were grouped using DBSCAN, and TCRdist sequence similarity was added for clustering within HLA-allele-positive subsets. Co-occurrence clustering excluded repertoires with fewer than 30,000 or more than 120,000 public chains, plus five with anomalous nucleotide sharing. TCRdb's version of the immuneACCESS table is confined to in-frame rearrangements and falls short of the full clone set. An unresolved V gene accounts for under half of the shortfall where checked; the remainder is of unknown origin. The V and J calls and clone size come from that table; D and trimming were worked out from the DNA. This sample's clone table shows some 200,000 clones. Jointly, the top ten make up roughly 0.74% of the sample.

The sequence links TRBV28 to TRBJ1-2; TRBD1 lines up with 10 middle nucleotides. This TCR was sampled from a boy aged 10-17 years in good health and CMV-seronegative. The sample taken for sequencing was PBMCs. The DNA reads as follows: TGTGCCAGCAGTTTATATGGAGACAGGGGGCAATCTACCTTC. Its protein reads: CASSLYGDRGQSTF.